The clone carrying this T cell receptor (beta chain) was recorded a few times. As yet, its antigen is unknown. The sample belongs to a study of blood T cells in healthy people across ages. The study's findings and limits: The fall in TCR beta diversity per million T cells was roughly linear with age.

Germline values: CDR1 DFQATT, CDR2 SNEGSKA (reference sequence). There are 13 residues in the CDR3. With a J-beta primer mix and a sample-barcoded 5' primer, a second PCR ran about 6 to 11 cycles. One entry per CDR3 protein, called by TCRdb with MiXCR from the 5' RACE reads. This table has more than 750,000 distinct CDR3 sequences, roughly 28% appearing once. This sample also appeared in a second study, on T cells of mothers and their children. That source reports: Second-PCR primer M1S introduced sample barcodes and 2-4 random nucleotides.

The origin of this receptor is a woman aged 40 to 49 in good health. The chain is built from TRBV20-1 and TRBJ2-2; unclear D gene. Material for sequencing was blood. In nucleotides, the CDR3 is TGCAGCGCCCACGAGAGGAACACCGGGGAGCTGTTTTTT. As protein: CSAHERNTGELFF.